A single sample gave rise to the 17 T cell receptor beta chains below, sequenced in a study of regulatory T cells in long-lasting Graves disease. Described time point: newly diagnosed GD, antithyroid drugs for less than 3 months. Extracted RNA from PBMCs served as the source of the TCR library. CDR3-region Arm-PCR and iRepertoire HTBI primers produced the TCR beta libraries. TCRdb recomputed calls from the multiplex PCR reads with MiXCR, one row per CDR3 protein. This table holds roughly 410,000 distinct CDR3 sequences, 14% to 15% found once. These same data were also listed under a study on T cells in Graves' hyperthyroidism and ophthalmopathy.

The sample in question was peripheral blood mononuclear cells (PBMCs), obtained at new diagnosis, from a patient treated with antithyroid drugs. The receptors originated from a woman aged 40 to 50 with Graves disease.

This clonotype was seen a few times. This chain connects TRBV7-2 to TRBJ2-2, with TRBD2 matching over 8 bases. This CDR3 is built from 17 residues. Trimming cost V 2 bases and J 4 bases; bases outside gene matches: 9. Germline V gene sequence: CDR1 SGHTA, CDR2 FQGNSA. The CDR3 protein is CASSLSPLAGSTGELFF. Written as DNA, the CDR3 is TGTGCCAGCAGCTTAAGCCCCCTAGCGGGCAGCACCGGGGAGCTGTTTTTT.

The rearrangement joins TRBV11-2 to TRBJ2-3; D unresolved. CDR3 length equals 14 residues. The V gene lost 5 bases and the J gene lost 4 bases, with 13 bases spanning the gap. Looked up from germline, CDR1 is SGHAT and CDR2 is FQNNGV. The CDR3 DNA reads TGTGCCAGCAGCGTATTCAGCTTGGCAGATACGCAGTATTTT. Translated, it gives CASSVFSLADTQYF. Full variable domain (remainder filled in from reference TRBV11-2 and TRBJ2-3): EAGVAQSPRYKIIEKRQSVAFWCNPISGHATLYWYQQILGQGPKLLIQFQNNGVVDDSQLPKDRFSAERLKGVDSTLKIQPAKLEDSAVYLCASSVFSLADTQYFGPGTRLTVL.

This clonotype was observed many times. The chain links TRBV30 to TRBJ2-1; D might be TRBD1 (5 bases). The CDR3 runs to 14 residues. Germline loops: CDR1 GTSNPN, CDR2 SVGIG (reference sequence). Trimming shortened V by 4 bases and J by 4 bases, and 14 bases separated the two germline ends. The CDR3 DNA reads as TGTGCCTGGAAAAGGGGTTGGGGTTACAATGAGCAGTTCTTC. Translated: CAWKRGWGYNEQFF.

This clonotype showed up many times. The chain combines TRBV14 with TRBJ2-2; 7 positions match TRBD2. Losses at the gene ends were 1 base for V and 5 bases for J; bases not matched to a gene: 10. Germline loops: CDR1 SGHDN, CDR2 FVKESK. This CDR3 has 17 residues. CDR3 in DNA: TGTGCCAGCAGCCAAGGACCGCCCTTCGGGGGGACCGGGGAGCTGTTTTTT. Translation: CASSQGPPFGGTGELFF. The variable domain in full, completed from reference TRBV14 and TRBJ2-2, reads EAGVTQFPSHSVIEKGQTVTLRCDPISGHDNLYWYRRVMGKEIKFLLHFVKESKQDESGMPNNRFLAERTGGTYSTLKVQPAELEDSGVYFCASSQGPPFGGTGELFFGEGSRLTVL.

This clonotype was found many times. The chain links TRBV3-1 to TRBJ1-1; 10 nucleotides match TRBD1. CDR3 length: 14 residues. CDR1 and CDR2 (germline): LGHDT, YNNKEL (reference sequence). V gave up 0 bases and J gave up 8 bases; unmatched junction bases: 3. CDR3 in amino acids: CASSQDDRGLEAFF. Here the CDR3 DNA reads TGTGCCAGCAGCCAAGACGACAGGGGGCTCGAAGCTTTCTTT.

In its sample, this clonotype was seen a few times. CDR3: CASSHDSRATYEQYF. The DNA of the CDR3 is TGTGCCAGCAGCCACGACTCTCGCGCCACCTACGAGCAGTACTTC. V usage is TRBV7-2 and J usage is TRBJ2-7, with no clear D. V gave up 5 bases and J gave up 2 bases, with 16 bases separating them. There are 15 residues in the CDR3. CDR1 and CDR2 (germline): SGHTA, FQGNSA.

This clonotype was counted many times. V usage is TRBV20-1 and J usage is TRBJ2-5; no definite D call. Germline assignment: CDR1 DFQATT and CDR2 SNEGSKA (reference sequence). Trimming took off 7 bases at V and 6 bases at J, with 9 bases between the two ends. This CDR3 region has 10 residues. In DNA, the CDR3 is TGCAGTGTGGCGTCTAAGACCCAGTACTTC. It specifies CSVASKTQYF.

The rearrangement links TRBV19 to TRBJ2-1; TRBD1 aligns across 7 bases. This CDR3 has 13 amino acids. Looked up from germline, CDR1 is LNHDA and CDR2 is SQIVND (reference sequence). The trim removed 8 bases at V and 3 bases at J, leaving 4 bases unmatched. In nucleotides, the CDR3 is TGTGCCAGTTGGTCAGGGGGCTACAATGAGCAGTTCTTC. Its protein is CASWSGGYNEQFF. Full variable domain (remainder filled in from reference TRBV19 and TRBJ2-1): DGGITQSPKYLFRKEGQNVTLSCEQNLNHDAMYWYRQDPGQGLRLIYYSQIVNDFQKGDIAEGYSVSREKKESFPLTVTSAQKNPTAFYLCASWSGGYNEQFFGPGTRLTVL.

This clonotype showed up just a few times. This could be a read error, since a much larger clone is one nucleotide away. V and J are TRBV20-1 and TRBJ2-1, with 12 bases matching TRBD2. The CDR3 totals 16 residues. Germline V CDR1 and CDR2: DFQATT, SNEGSKA (reference sequence). Trimming removed 1 base from V and 7 bases from J; junction bases left unmatched: 8. The CDR3 here is CSARGPGLAGLNEQFF. The CDR3 DNA reads TGCAGTGCTAGAGGCCCCGGACTAGCGGGATTGAATGAGCAGTTCTTC.

This clonotype showed up many times. This sequence joins TRBV7-8 and TRBJ2-2; 9 nucleotides line up with TRBD2. The CDR3 has 17 amino acids. V lost 5 bases, J lost 5 bases, and 12 bases stayed unmatched. In germline, CDR1 is SGHVS, CDR2 FQNEAQ. CDR3 protein: CASSSRTSVGETGELFF. The CDR3 nucleotides read TGTGCCAGCAGCAGCAGGACTAGCGTGGGGGAGACCGGGGAGCTGTTTTTT.

This clonotype was detected many times. The chain couples TRBV20-1 to TRBJ2-3; D is ambiguous. Germline values: CDR1 DFQATT, CDR2 SNEGSKA (reference sequence). The CDR3 runs 13 residues. V dropped 8 bases and J dropped 1 base, with 13 bases sitting between them. The CDR3 nucleotides read TGCAGTACGCCTCTTGGCGGCACAGATACGCAGTATTTT. It specifies CSTPLGGTDTQYF.

V and J are TRBV28 and TRBJ2-7; TRBD1 matches at 11 bases. J gave up 3 bases and V 9 bases, and 4 bases lay outside the gene matches. The CDR3 consists of 13 residues. Germline CDR1 reads MDHEN; CDR2 reads SYDVKM. CDR3 bases: TGTGCCAGTGGGACAGGGGGGGGCTACGAGCAGTACTTC. Translated: CASGTGGGYEQYF.

This clonotype was recorded a few times. This chain uses TRBV6-1 with TRBJ2-7; no reliable D call. The germline V gene has CDR1 MNHNS and CDR2 SASEGT. The CDR3 has 13 residues. Trimming shortened V by 6 bases and J by 4 bases, and 13 bases separated the two germline ends. The CDR3 sequence is CASSLGFLYEQYF. CDR3 nucleotides: TGTGCCAGCAGCCTCGGATTTCTATACGAGCAGTACTTC.

The J gene is TRBJ2-2, the V gene TRBV30; 10 bases fit TRBD1. The CDR3 is 13 amino acids. The V segment lost 7 bases and the J segment 5 bases; nucleotides outside the gene matches: 4. Germline V gene sequence: CDR1 GTSNPN, CDR2 SVGIG (reference sequence). CDR3 DNA: TGTGCCTTGGACAGGGGGGGTACCGGGGAGCTGTTTTTT. As protein: CALDRGGTGELFF.

Ten or more counts support this clonotype. The chain employs TRBV2 and TRBJ2-1; D is tentatively TRBD1 or TRBD2 (5 bases each). V was cut by 4 bases and J by 0 bases, with 13 bases left in between. Per germline, CDR1 SNHLY and CDR2 FYNNEI. The length of the CDR3 is 16 residues. The CDR3 sequence: CASSVSGTTSYNEQFF. DNA of the CDR3: TGTGCCAGCAGTGTATCCGGGACGACCTCCTACAATGAGCAGTTCTTC.

This clonotype was seen many times. The V and J genes are TRBV5-1 and TRBJ1-1; TRBD1 is a possible D gene (5 bases). Germline V gene sequence: CDR1 SGHRS, CDR2 YFSETQ. The CDR3 totals 14 residues. Trimming stripped 2 bases from V and 4 bases from J, with 12 bases between. The CDR3 nucleotides read TGCGCCAGCAGCTTCGGGGGAGAGGGCACTGAAGCTTTCTTT. Translation gives CASSFGGEGTEAFF.

This clonotype has just a few counts. J is TRBJ2-7 and V is TRBV3-1; 8 bases fit TRBD2. CDR1 and CDR2 from the germline V gene are LGHDT and YNNKEL (reference sequence). Losses at the gene ends were 2 bases for V and 1 base for J; bases not matched to a gene: 4. CDR3 size: 15 residues. CDR3 coding DNA: TGTGCCAGCAGCCAACCGGGACTAGATTCCTACGAGCAGTACTTC. This encodes CASSQPGLDSYEQYF.